This T cell receptor (beta chain) came from a study of blood T cells in healthy people across ages. Of note for this clonotype: No antigen is known for it.

Study conclusions and caveats: Donor CMV status was unknown, possibly confounding expanded clonotype changes. Strongly correlated with naive T cell percentage was TCR beta diversity. In long-lived donors, naive CD4+ cell counts and diversity exceeded those of aged donors.

A J-beta primer mix and a sample-barcoded 5' primer were used in a second PCR of about 7 to 12 cycles. A template-switch adaptor containing 12 random nucleotides labeled each cDNA molecule. TCRdb itself ran the 5' RACE reads through MiXCR, one entry per CDR3 protein. The repertoire holds about 770,000 distinct CDR3 sequences, around 45% seen once, with about a fifth in the top ten. The TCR comes from a man aged 55 to 70 in good health. Source material: blood.

CDR3 sequence: CASSVRTGSGANVLTF. CDR3 coding DNA: TGTGCCAGCAGCGTTAGGACAGGGTCTGGGGCCAACGTCCTGACTTTC. V is TRBV9 and J is TRBJ2-6; 8 nucleotides align to TRBD1. CDR1 SGDLS and CDR2 YYNGEE come from the germline V gene. CDR3 length: 16 amino acids. The trim removed 2 bases at V and 1 base at J, leaving 2 bases unmatched. Full variable domain (missing parts from reference TRBV9 and TRBJ2-6): DSGVTQTPKHLITATGQRVTLRCSPRSGDLSVYWYQQSLDQGLQFLIQYYNGEERAKGNILERFSAQQFPDLHSELNLSSLELGDSALYFCASSVRTGSGANVLTFGAGSRLTVL.